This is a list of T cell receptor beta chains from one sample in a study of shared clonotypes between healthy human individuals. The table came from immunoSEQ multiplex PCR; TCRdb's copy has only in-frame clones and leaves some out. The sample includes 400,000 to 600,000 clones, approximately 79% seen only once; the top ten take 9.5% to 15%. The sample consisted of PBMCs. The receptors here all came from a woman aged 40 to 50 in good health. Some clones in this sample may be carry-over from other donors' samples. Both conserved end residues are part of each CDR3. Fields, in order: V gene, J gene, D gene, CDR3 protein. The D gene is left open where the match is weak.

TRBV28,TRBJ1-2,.,CASSSVTVGSTF
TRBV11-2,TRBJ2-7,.,CASSQFQGGYEQYF
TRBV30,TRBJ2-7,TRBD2,CAWSASGRRGYEQYF
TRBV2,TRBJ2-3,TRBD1,CASSLQGSGTDTQYF
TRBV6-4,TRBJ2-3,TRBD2,CASSEGGRDTDTQYF
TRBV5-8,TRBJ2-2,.,CASSLGQTWTGELFF
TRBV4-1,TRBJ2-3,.,CASSLVGARTDTQYF
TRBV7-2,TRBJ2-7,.,CASRLRGISASSYEQYF
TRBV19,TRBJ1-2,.,CASKKGTTPNYGYTF
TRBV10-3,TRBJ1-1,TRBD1,CAISEYRGRTEAFF
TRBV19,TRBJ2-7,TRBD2,CASTPGGGFSYEQYF
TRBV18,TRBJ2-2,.,CASSPRGDTGELFF
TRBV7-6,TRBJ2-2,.,CASSPGAGELFF
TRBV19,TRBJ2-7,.,CASSMRFGDGYEQYF
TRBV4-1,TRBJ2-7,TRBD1,CASSQAGQGTYEQYF
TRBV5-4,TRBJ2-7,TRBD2,CATGAAGGWAYEQYF
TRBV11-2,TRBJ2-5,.,CASSWGNQETQYF
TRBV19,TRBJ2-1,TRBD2,CASGLAGFRNEQFF
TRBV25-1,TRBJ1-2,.,CASSSIKGNGYTF
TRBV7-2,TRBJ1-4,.,CASTLARVENEKLFF
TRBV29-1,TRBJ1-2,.,CSVEWGSYGYTF
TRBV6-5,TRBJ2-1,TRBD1,CASGQGLGSYNEQFF
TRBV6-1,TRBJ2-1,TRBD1,CASSVGTGVNEQFF
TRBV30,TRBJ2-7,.,CAWRGRLTVYF
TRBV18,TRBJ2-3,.,CASSPFGGNTDTQYF
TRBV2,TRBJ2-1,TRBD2,CASRRLAGGPNEQFF
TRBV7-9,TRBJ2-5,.,CASSLPTWAGDEETQYF
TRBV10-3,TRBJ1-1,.,CAISESRGTEAFF
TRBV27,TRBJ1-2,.,CASRQGPLYGYTF
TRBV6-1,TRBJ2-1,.,CATRVNSNEQFF
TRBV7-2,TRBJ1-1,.,CASSLAPGQANTEAFF
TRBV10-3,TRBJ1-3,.,CAISDLNTIYF
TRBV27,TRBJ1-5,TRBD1,CASSLGDRYNQPQHF
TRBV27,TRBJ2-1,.,CASSATSPYNEQFF
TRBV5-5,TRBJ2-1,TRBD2,CASSPGTSGRVSEQFF
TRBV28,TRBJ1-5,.,CASTTPEKPQHF
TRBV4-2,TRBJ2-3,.,CASSQDASAGDTQYF
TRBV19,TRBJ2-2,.,CASSIAGGTANTGELFF
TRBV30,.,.,CAWSDTSYEQYF
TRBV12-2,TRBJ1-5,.,CASRPDGSNQPQHF
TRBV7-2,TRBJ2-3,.,CASSFGSSTDTQYF